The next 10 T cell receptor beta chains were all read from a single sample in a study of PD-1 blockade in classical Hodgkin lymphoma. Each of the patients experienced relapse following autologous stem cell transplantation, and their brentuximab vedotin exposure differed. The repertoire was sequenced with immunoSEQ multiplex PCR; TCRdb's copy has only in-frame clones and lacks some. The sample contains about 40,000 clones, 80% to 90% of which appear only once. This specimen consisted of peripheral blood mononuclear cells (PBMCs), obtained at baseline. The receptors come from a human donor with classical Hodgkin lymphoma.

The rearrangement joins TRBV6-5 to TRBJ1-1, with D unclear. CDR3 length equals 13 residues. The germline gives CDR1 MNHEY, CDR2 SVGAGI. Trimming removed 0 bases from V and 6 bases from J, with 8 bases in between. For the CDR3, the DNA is TGTGCCAGCAGTTACTCATTGGGAGCTGAAGCTTTCTTT. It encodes CASSYSLGAEAFF.

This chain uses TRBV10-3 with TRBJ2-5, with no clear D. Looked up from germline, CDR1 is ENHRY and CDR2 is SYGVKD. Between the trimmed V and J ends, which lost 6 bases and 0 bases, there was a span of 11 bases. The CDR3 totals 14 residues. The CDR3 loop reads CAIRATVNQETQYF. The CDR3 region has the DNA TGTGCCATCAGAGCTACAGTCAACCAAGAGACCCAGTACTTC.

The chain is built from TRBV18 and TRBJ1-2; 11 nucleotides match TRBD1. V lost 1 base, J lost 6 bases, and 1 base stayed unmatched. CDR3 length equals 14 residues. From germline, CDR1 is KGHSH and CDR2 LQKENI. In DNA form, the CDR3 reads TGTGCCAGCTCACCACTGGACAGGGGGCATGGCTACACCTTC. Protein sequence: CASSPLDRGHGYTF.

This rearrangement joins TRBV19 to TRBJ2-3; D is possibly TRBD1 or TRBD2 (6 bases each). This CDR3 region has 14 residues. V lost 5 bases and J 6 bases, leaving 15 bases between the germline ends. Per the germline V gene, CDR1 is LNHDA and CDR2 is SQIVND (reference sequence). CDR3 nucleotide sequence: TGTGCCAGTAGTGAGGGGGACTCCCGGGATACGCAGTATTTT. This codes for CASSEGDSRDTQYF. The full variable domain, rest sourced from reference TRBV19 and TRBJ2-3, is DGGITQSPKYLFRKEGQNVTLSCEQNLNHDAMYWYRQDPGQGLRLIYYSQIVNDFQKGDIAEGYSVSREKKESFPLTVTSAQKNPTAFYLCASSEGDSRDTQYFGPGTRLTVL.

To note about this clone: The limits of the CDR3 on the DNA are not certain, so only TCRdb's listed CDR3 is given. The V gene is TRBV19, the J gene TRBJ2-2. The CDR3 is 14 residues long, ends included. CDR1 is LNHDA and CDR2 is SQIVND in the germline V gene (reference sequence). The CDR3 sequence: CASTLFWPTGELFF.

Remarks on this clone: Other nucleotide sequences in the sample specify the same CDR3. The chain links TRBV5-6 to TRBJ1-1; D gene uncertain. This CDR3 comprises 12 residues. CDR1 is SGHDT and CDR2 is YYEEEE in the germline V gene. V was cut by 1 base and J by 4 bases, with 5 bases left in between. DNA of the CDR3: TGTGCCAGCAGCTTGCTTGGCACTGAAGCTTTCTTT. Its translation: CASSLLGTEAFF.

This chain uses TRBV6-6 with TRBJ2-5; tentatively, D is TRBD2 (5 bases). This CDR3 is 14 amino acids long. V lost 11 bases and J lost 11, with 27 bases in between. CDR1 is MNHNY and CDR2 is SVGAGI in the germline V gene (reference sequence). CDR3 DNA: TGTGCCGCCCGCCCTCTCCTAGCTCCAGGTGAGCAGTACTTC. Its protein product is CAARPLLAPGEQYF.

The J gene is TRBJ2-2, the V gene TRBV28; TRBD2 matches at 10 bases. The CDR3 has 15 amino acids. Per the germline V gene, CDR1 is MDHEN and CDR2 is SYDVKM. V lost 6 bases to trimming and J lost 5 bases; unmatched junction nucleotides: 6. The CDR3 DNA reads TGTGCCAGCAGGAGTCAACTAGCGGGAACCGGGGAGCTGTTTTTT. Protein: CASRSQLAGTGELFF.

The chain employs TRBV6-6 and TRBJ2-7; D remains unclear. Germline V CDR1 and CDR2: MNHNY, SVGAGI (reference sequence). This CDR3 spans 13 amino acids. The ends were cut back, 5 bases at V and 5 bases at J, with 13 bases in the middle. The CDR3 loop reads CASSRMTSDEQYF. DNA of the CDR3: TGTGCCAGCAGTCGCATGACATCTGACGAGCAGTACTTC.

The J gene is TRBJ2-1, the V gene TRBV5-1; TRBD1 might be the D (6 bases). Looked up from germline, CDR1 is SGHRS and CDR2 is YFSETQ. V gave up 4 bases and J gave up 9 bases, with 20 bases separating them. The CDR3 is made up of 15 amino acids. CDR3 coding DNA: TGCGCCAGCAGCACCGACTTAGGGGGTCTGGGTGAGCAGTTCTTC. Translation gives CASSTDLGGLGEQFF.